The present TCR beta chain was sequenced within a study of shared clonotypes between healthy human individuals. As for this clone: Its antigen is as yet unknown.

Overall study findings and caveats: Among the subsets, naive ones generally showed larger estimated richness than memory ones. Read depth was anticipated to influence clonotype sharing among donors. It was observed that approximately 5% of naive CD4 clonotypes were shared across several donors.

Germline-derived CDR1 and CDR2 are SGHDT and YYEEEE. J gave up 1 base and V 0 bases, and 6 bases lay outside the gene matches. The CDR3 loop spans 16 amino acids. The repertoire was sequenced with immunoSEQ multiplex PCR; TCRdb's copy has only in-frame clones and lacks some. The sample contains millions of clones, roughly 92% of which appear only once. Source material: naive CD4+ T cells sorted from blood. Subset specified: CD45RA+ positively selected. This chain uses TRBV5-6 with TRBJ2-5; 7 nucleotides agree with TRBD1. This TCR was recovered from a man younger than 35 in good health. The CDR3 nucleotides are TGTGCCAGCAGCTTGGAACGAGACAGGGCCCAAGAGACCCAGTACTTC. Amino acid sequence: CASSLERDRAQETQYF.